One TCR beta chain is described in this entry. This entry belongs to a study of technical replicates of blood from a few donors. Produced via immunoSEQ multiplex PCR; TCRdb's table is partial and in-frame only. Of 60,000 to 85,000 clones listed, 85% to 95% are singletons. This TCR was recovered from a human donor in good health. The specimen was T cells isolated from PBMCs.

CDR3 sequence reads: CASHLAGGPDEQFF. DNA for the CDR3: TGTGCCAGCCACTTAGCGGGAGGGCCGGATGAGCAGTTCTTC. The chain employs TRBV19 and TRBJ2-1; 11 bases agree with TRBD2. CDR3 size: 14 residues. Trimming removed 9 bases from V and 8 bases from J; junction bases left unmatched: 9. Germline CDR1 reads LNHDA; CDR2 reads SQIVND (reference sequence).